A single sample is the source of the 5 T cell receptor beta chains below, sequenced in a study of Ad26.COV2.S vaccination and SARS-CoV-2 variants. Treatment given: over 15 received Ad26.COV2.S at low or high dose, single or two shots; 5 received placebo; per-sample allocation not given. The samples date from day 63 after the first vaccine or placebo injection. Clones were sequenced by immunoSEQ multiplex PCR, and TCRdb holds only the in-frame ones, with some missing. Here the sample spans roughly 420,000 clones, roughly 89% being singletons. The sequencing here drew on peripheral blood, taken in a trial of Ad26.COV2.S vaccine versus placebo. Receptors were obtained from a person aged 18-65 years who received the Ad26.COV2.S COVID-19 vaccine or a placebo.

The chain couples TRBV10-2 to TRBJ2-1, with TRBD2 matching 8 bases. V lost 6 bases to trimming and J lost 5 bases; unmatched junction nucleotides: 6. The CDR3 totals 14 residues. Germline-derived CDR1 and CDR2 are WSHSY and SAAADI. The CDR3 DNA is TGCGCCAGCAGGGGACTAGTTGCCAACAATGAGCAGTTCTTC. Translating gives CASRGLVANNEQFF.

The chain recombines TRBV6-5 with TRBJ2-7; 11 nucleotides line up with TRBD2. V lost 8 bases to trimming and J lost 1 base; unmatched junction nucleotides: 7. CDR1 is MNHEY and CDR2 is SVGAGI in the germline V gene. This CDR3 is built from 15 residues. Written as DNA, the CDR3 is TGTGCCAGCGCGCTAGCGGGGGGTCGATCCTACGAGCAGTACTTC. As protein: CASALAGGRSYEQYF.

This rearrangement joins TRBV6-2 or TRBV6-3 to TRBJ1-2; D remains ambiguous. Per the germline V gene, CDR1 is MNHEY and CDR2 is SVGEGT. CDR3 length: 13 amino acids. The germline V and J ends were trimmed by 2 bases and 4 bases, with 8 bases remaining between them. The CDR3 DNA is TGTGCCAGCAGTTACCGCCGTAGCTATGGCTACACCTTC. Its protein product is CASSYRRSYGYTF.

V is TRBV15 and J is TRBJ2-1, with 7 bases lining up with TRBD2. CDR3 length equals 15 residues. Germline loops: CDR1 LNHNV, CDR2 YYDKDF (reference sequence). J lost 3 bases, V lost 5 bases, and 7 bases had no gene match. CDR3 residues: CATSSLGGDYNEQFF. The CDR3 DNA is TGTGCCACCAGCTCTCTGGGGGGGGACTACAATGAGCAGTTCTTC.

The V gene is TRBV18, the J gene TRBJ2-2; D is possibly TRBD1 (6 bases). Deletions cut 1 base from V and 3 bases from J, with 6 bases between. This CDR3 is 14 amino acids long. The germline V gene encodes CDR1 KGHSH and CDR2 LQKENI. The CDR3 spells CASSPQGDTGELFF. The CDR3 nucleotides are TGTGCCAGCTCACCACAGGGGGACACCGGGGAGCTGTTTTTT.